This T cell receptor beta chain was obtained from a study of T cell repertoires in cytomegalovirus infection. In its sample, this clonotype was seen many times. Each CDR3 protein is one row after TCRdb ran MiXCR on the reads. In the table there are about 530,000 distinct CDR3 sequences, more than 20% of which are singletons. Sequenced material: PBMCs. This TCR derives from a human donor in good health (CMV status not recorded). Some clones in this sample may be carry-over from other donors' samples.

The CDR3 DNA sequence: TGTGCCAGCAGCTTAGTGGCGAACACTGAAGCTTTCTTT. Its protein is CASSLVANTEAFF. The chain recombines TRBV7-2 with TRBJ1-1; D ambiguous. This CDR3 is 13 amino acids long. Germline-derived CDR1 and CDR2 are SGHTA and FQGNSA. Trimming stripped 1 base from V and 1 base from J, with 4 bases between.